This T cell receptor beta chain emerged from a study of cytomegalovirus exposure and HLA in healthy donors (dated by TCRdb to between 2016 and 2019). At the level of the whole study: The approximately 710 repertoires of the first cohort and the approximately 130 validation repertoires were produced on the same platform, according to a later analysis. Along with the roughly 670-subject first cohort, a separate validation cohort of over a hundred different subjects was used. The study aimed to test whether signatures of past pathogen exposure could be identified by cataloging public T cell receptors. To predict cytomegalovirus infection status, the study brought together high-throughput TCR immunosequencing, statistical association of individual TCRs with disease status, and machine learning. Broad study findings and their caveats: A few of the identified cytomegalovirus-associated TCR beta chains were confirmed in vitro to be specific for cytomegalovirus antigens. Across donors, most TCR sequences were observed very rarely, whereas some public TCRs were present in many individuals. It was suggested by the authors that the approach could potentially be generalized to other disease states and immunological phenotypes. A later analysis had no HLA typing for the validation cohort, so co-occurrence there was scored across all 130 or so repertoires. In the study, about 150 TCR beta chains were listed as associated with cytomegalovirus. The classifier was reported to diagnose cytomegalovirus status with high specificity and sensitivity in both the original and validation cohorts. Subsequent analysis determined that TCRs grouped into clusters in the first cohort also showed a tendency toward co-occurrence across the 120 validation repertoires, and about 93% of cluster scores exceeded 0.

Concerning this clone itself: Its antigen is currently not known. No qualities accompany the bases; no much larger clone lies one base away.

V and J are trimmed by 5 bases and 5 bases, and the gene matches miss 10 bases of the junction. Reading from cysteine to phenylalanine, the CDR3 counts 15 amino acids. The kept DNA is CDR3 alone, 45 bases in frame from the first base. The germline V gene (reference sequence) specifies MNHEY as CDR1 and SMNVEV as CDR2. The donors belonged to the validation cohort of around 110 subjects, which was separate from the approximately 680-subject first cohort. The method behind the library was the immunoSEQ multiplex PCR assay. Per the authors' processing: A statistical classification framework was built to diagnose cytomegalovirus status from the catalog of TCR beta chain sequences. The clones in this table, taken by TCRdb from immuneACCESS, are in-frame only. Not every clone is retained; where verified, under half of the shortfall comes from an unresolved V gene, and the cause of the rest is unknown. The DNA was the basis for D and trimming; V, J and clone size are from that table. For this sample the table gives approximately 98,000 clones, of which approximately 86% were detected only once. Of the sample, 3% to 3.5% is held by the ten largest clones.

The clonotype originates from a woman aged 18-29 years in good health and CMV-seronegative. Sample: PBMCs. The chain joins TRBV27 to TRBJ1-1; a stretch of 8 junction bases matches TRBD1. The DNA reads TGTGCCAGCAGTACCATAGCGACAGGGGATACTGAAGCTTTCTTT. Translated, this is CASSTIATGDTEAFF.